A selection of T cell receptor beta chains follows, all from one sample in a study of early T cells in non-severe SARS-CoV-2 infection. Each CDR3 protein is one row after TCRdb ran MiXCR on the 5' RACE reads. Counted here are 30,000 to 45,000 distinct CDR3 sequences, 3% to 4.5% occurring once; the ten biggest clones make up more than 8.5%. Sequenced: whole blood. The receptors derive from an adult who was a healthcare worker with PCR-confirmed SARS-CoV-2 infection or an uninfected control (not recorded which). The CDR3 runs from the conserved cysteine through the conserved F or W. The D gene is left open where the match is weak. Only some rows state a clone size, as once, few, many or a class for expanded clones.

>TRBJ1-1|TRBV5-1|few|-
TGCGCCAGCAGCTTAGCCGAGGGGCTAGCTTTCTTT
CASSLAEGLAFF
>TRBJ1-6|TRBV20-1|many|-
TGCAGTGCCCTCCGGACGGCCAACAATTCACCCCTCCACTTT
CSALRTANNSPLHF
>TRBJ1-2|TRBV28|many|-
TGTGCCAGCAGTCCACCTCTCCAAGTTAACTATGGCTACACCTTC
CASSPPLQVNYGYTF
>TRBJ1-4|TRBV18|many|-
TGTGCCAGCTCACCACCGGGGCAGGGTAATGAAAAACTGTTTTTT
CASSPPGQGNEKLFF
>TRBJ2-3|TRBV27|many|TRBD2
TGTGCCAGCAGTTTACGATGGCTAGCGGGAAACTCCCCTAGGGATACGCAGTATTTT
CASSLRWLAGNSPRDTQYF
>TRBJ2-1|TRBV9|many|TRBD2
TGTGCCAGCAGCGTAGTAGCGGGAGTATCCAATGAGCAGTTCTTC
CASSVVAGVSNEQFF
>TRBJ1-1|TRBV12-3/TRBV12-4|many|-
TGTGCCAGCAGTTTTAGCCCCAATGGGGACACTGAAGCTTTCTTT
CASSFSPNGDTEAFF
>TRBJ2-4|TRBV7-9|many|TRBD1
TGTGCCAGCAGCACAGGACAGGGCGCCAAAAACATTCAGTACTTC
CASSTGQGAKNIQYF
>TRBJ2-3|TRBV6-5|many|TRBD1
TGTGCCAGCAGTCCGGACAGGGGACAAGATACGCAGTATTTT
CASSPDRGQDTQYF
>TRBJ2-2|TRBV20-1|many|-
TGCAGTGCTAGAGGAAACACCGGGGAGCTGTTTTTT
CSARGNTGELFF
>TRBJ1-2|TRBV13|few|TRBD1
TGTGCCAGCAGTCCGGGACAGGGATCGTATGGCTACACCTTC
CASSPGQGSYGYTF
>TRBJ1-5|TRBV29-1|many|-
TGCAGCGTTGTGCTGGGCTACAATAGCAATCAGCCCCAGCATTTT
CSVVLGYNSNQPQHF
>TRBJ2-2|TRBV20-1|many|TRBD2
TGCAGTGCTAGAACACCCCCCGGGGTATCTACTAGCGGGAGGGCCGACACCGGGGAGCTGTTTTTT
CSARTPPGVSTSGRADTGELFF
>TRBJ2-1|TRBV3-1|many|TRBD2
TGTGCCAGCAGCCAAGATTGGGGGAGCGGGAGGGGAGCCCATGAGCAGTTCTTC
CASSQDWGSGRGAHEQFF
>TRBJ2-1|TRBV10-3|many|-
TGTGCCATCAGTGAGTCCGGCGGAGGGGCCTACAATGAGCAGTTCTTC
CAISESGGGAYNEQFF
>TRBJ2-5|TRBV27|-|TRBD2
TGTGCCAGCAGTTTGACTAGCGTCACGGAGACCCAGTACTTC
CASSLTSVTETQYF
>TRBJ1-2|TRBV29-1|-|-
TGCAGCGTTGAAGACGGGGGTAATTTGAAGAATGGCTACACCTTC
CSVEDGGNLKNGYTF
>TRBJ2-1|TRBV6-5|many|TRBD2
TGTGCCAGCAGTTACTCGACTAGCGGAGACTACAATGAGCAGTTCTTC
CASSYSTSGDYNEQFF
>TRBJ2-5|TRBV7-3|medium-sized|TRBD2
TGTGCCAGCAGCTTAGGTGGGAGGGCCCAAGAGACCCAGTACTTC
CASSLGGRAQETQYF
>TRBJ1-1|TRBV25-1|many|TRBD1
TGTGCCAGCACGGGACAGGGGGCGCGTTACACTGAAGCTTTCTTT
CASTGQGARYTEAFF
>TRBJ2-2|TRBV12-3/TRBV12-4|many|TRBD2
TGTGCCAGCAGTTTAGGGCGGACTAGCGGGAGGGAGGAGCTGTTTTTT
CASSLGRTSGREELFF
>TRBJ2-3|TRBV2|-|-
TGTGCCAGCAGTGGAAGGGACGGGGATCCAGATACGCAGTATTTT
CASSGRDGDPDTQYF
>TRBJ2-1|TRBV5-1|many|-
TGCGCCAGCAGCGAGGGGACTGTCAATGAGCAGTTCTTC
CASSEGTVNEQFF
>TRBJ2-5|TRBV20-1|many|TRBD1
TGCAGTGCGAGGCCCACAGGGGCGAGGGAGACCCAGTACTTC
CSARPTGARETQYF
>TRBJ2-4|TRBV19|many|-
TGTGCCAGTAGTATGAGGGGGGGAAAAAACATTCAGTACTTC
CASSMRGGKNIQYF
>TRBJ2-3|TRBV10-3|medium-sized|-
TGTGCCATCAGGCCTCTGGGGGCGGATACGCAGTATTTT
CAIRPLGADTQYF
>TRBJ2-2|TRBV6-1|many|-
TGTGCCAGCAGTCCAGGACTTATTACCGGGGAGCTGTTTTTT
CASSPGLITGELFF
>TRBJ2-3|TRBV28|few|-
TGTGCCAGCAGTTTAGACCCTCTTCGAGAGGAGTATTTT
CASSLDPLREEYF
>TRBJ2-2|TRBV6-2/TRBV6-3|-|-
TGTGCCAGCAGTTACACCAGAGCGAACACCGGGGAGCTGTTTTTT
CASSYTRANTGELFF
>TRBJ2-1|TRBV6-5|many|TRBD2
TGTGCCAGCAGTCTACTAGCGGGAGGATTCAATGAGCAGTTCTTC
CASSLLAGGFNEQFF
>TRBJ2-7|TRBV2|-|TRBD1
TGTGCCAGCAGTGAGCGCAGGGGGCCCTACGAGCAGTACTTC
CASSERRGPYEQYF
>TRBJ2-7|TRBV10-3|many|-
TGTGCCATCAGTGAGCGTCCGTCCTACGAGCAGTACTTC
CAISERPSYEQYF
>TRBJ1-6|TRBV7-8|many|-
TGTGCCAGCAGCTCCGGGCCCGTTCGGTCACCCCTCCACTTT
CASSSGPVRSPLHF
>TRBJ1-4|TRBV6-2/TRBV6-3|few|-
TGTGCCAGCAGTTACTCGACAGGAGGAAATGAAAAACTGTTTTTT
CASSYSTGGNEKLFF
>TRBJ2-3|TRBV4-3|few|-
TGCGCCAGCAGCCCTACCAAGGGGCCCGGGACGGCAGATACGCAGTATTTT
CASSPTKGPGTADTQYF
>TRBJ1-2|TRBV20-1|many|-
TGCAGTGCTAGAGATATATCATCCGGGAGAGGGTACTATGGCTACACCTTC
CSARDISSGRGYYGYTF
>TRBJ2-1|TRBV3-1|many|TRBD2
TGTGCCAGCAGCCAAGCAGGGACTAGCGGGAGGCCCGTGTGGTTCTTC
CASSQAGTSGRPVWFF
>TRBJ2-1|TRBV19|-|-
TGTGCCAGTAGTCCCGGGACAAAGGTACTACGGAATGAGCAGTTCTTC
CASSPGTKVLRNEQFF
>TRBJ1-1|TRBV18|many|-
TGTGCCAGCTCACCACCTCTCACGGGATCCACTGAAGCTTTCTTT
CASSPPLTGSTEAFF
>TRBJ1-5|TRBV7-2|many|TRBD1
TGTGCCAGCAGCTTAGGAGAGGGGGCAAGGCAGCCCCAGCATTTT
CASSLGEGARQPQHF
>TRBJ1-1|TRBV7-3|many|-
TGTGCCAGCAGACTGACAGAACACACTGAAGCTTTCTTT
CASRLTEHTEAFF
>TRBJ1-4|TRBV4-1|few|-
TGCGCCAGCAGCGCCGGGACAACTAATGAAAAACTGTTTTTT
CASSAGTTNEKLFF
>TRBJ2-1|TRBV29-1|few|-
TGCAGCGTTTCCATATATGAGCAGTTCTTC
CSVSIYEQFF
>TRBJ2-7|TRBV7-8|many|TRBD2
TGTGCCAGCAGCCACCGATCTAGCGGGAGGGCCACCGGGCAGTACTTC
CASSHRSSGRATGQYF
>TRBJ2-7|TRBV29-1|many|TRBD2
TGCAGCGTTGCGGGCTACAACGGGGGGAACACCTACGAGCAGTACTTC
CSVAGYNGGNTYEQYF
>TRBJ1-1|TRBV5-1|many|-
TGCGCCAGCAAGGATACGAACACTGAAGCTTTCTTT
CASKDTNTEAFF
>TRBJ2-3|TRBV7-2|-|TRBD2
TGTGCCAGCAGCTTAACCCTAGCGGGAGGCGGGATAGATACGCAGTATTTT
CASSLTLAGGGIDTQYF
>TRBJ1-2|TRBV18|many|-
TGTGCCAGCTCACCACCCTTTCAGGGTGGCTACACCTTC
CASSPPFQGGYTF
>TRBJ2-5|TRBV25-1|many|-
TGTGCCAGCAGTGAATCGTTGACCTACCAAGAGACCCAGTACTTC
CASSESLTYQETQYF
>TRBJ1-4|TRBV12-3/TRBV12-4|many|TRBD1
TGTGCCAGCAGTCTCCGGGACAGGGGTGGAAAACTGTTTTTT
CASSLRDRGGKLFF
>TRBJ1-1|TRBV10-3|many|-
TGTGCCATCAGTGAAATAGCGGGGAACACTGAAGCTTTCTTT
CAISEIAGNTEAFF
>TRBJ2-1|TRBV24-1|many|TRBD1
TGTGCCACCAGTGACTACAAAGCAGACAGGGGATTCTACAATGAGCAGTTCTTC
CATSDYKADRGFYNEQFF